A single sample gave rise to the 20 T cell receptor beta chains below, sequenced in a study of tumor-infiltrating lymphocytes in primary liver carcinoma. Starting material of approximately 500 ng total RNA yielded TCR beta cDNA via a constant-region primer. Amplification in three nested multiplex PCR rounds with slightly modified ARM-PCR gave rise to TCR beta libraries. A C-beta reverse primer was combined with TRBV1-TRBV30 forward primers in the first two PCR rounds, and each round had about 10 cycles. TCRdb ran MiXCR on the multiplex PCR reads and lists one entry per CDR3 protein. This table has about 180,000 distinct CDR3 sequences, 50% to 75% appearing once. Both blood RNA, taken from unsorted whole blood, and germline DNA were extracted. Input material: peripheral blood. The receptor set was obtained from a man in his forties or fifties with primary liver carcinoma and hepatitis B virus infection.

This clonotype was observed a few times. The chain combines TRBV12-3 or TRBV12-4 with TRBJ1-2, with D possibly matching TRBD1 (6 bases). V was trimmed by 7 bases and J by 7 bases, leaving 13 bases between them. The CDR3 extends over 12 amino acids. This CDR3 is CASTKSDSGYTF. As DNA, the CDR3 is TGTGCCAGCACTAAGTCGGACAGTGGCTACACCTTC.

V gene TRBV7-8 combines with J gene TRBJ1-1; D perhaps matches TRBD1 (6 bases). Trimming took off 2 bases at V and 8 bases at J, with 12 bases between the two ends. The CDR3 consists of 13 residues. Germline V lookup: CDR1 SGHVS, CDR2 FQNEAQ. CDR3 loop: CASSLRGAQEAFF. The CDR3 coding sequence is TGTGCCAGCAGCTTACGGGGGGCTCAGGAAGCTTTCTTT.

The rearrangement uses TRBV5-4 and TRBJ2-5; D may be TRBD2 (5 bases). The ends were cut back, 6 bases at V and 5 bases at J, with 20 bases in the middle. Germline V gene lookup returns CDR1 SGHNT and CDR2 YYREEE (reference sequence). There are 15 residues in the CDR3. The CDR3 spells CASNPLGGSGETQYF. In DNA form, the CDR3 reads TGTGCCAGCAACCCCCTGGGTGGGAGTGGGGAGACCCAGTACTTC.

The chain employs TRBV10-3 and TRBJ2-2; 7 nucleotides align to TRBD1. J gave up 2 bases and V 8 bases, and 5 bases lay outside the gene matches. Germline lookup yields CDR1 ENHRY and CDR2 SYGVKD. The CDR3 is made up of 14 amino acids. CDR3 protein: CAIPDRVNTGELFF. CDR3 bases: TGTGCCATCCCTGACAGGGTTAACACCGGGGAGCTGTTTTTT.

Turning to this clonotype: Mismatch with germline at one junction end may stem from a read error. The chain recombines TRBV6-6 with TRBJ2-7, with unresolved D. Per the germline V gene, CDR1 is MNHNY and CDR2 is SVGAGI (reference sequence). The CDR3 covers 12 residues. The CDR3 loop is CTSSTHRYEQYF. CDR3 DNA: TGTACCAGCAGCACACACAGATACGAGCAGTACTTC.

This sequence joins TRBV14 and TRBJ1-4; D ambiguous. V was shortened by 2 bases and J by 5 bases, with 9 bases between the two germline ends. The V gene's germline CDR1 is SGHDN and CDR2 FVKESK. The CDR3 is 14 residues long. This CDR3 reads CASSQSRSNEKLFF. Here the CDR3 DNA reads TGTGCCAGCAGCCAATCCCGATCCAATGAAAAACTGTTTTTT.

The chain joins TRBV29-1 to TRBJ2-1; 7 nucleotides agree with TRBD2. J gave up 7 bases and V 0 bases, and 15 bases lay outside the gene matches. The CDR3 has 17 amino acids. CDR1 is SQVTM, CDR2 ANQGSEA, per germline. The CDR3 protein is CSVEEPFKMGGPNEQFF. CDR3 DNA sequence: TGCAGCGTTGAAGAGCCCTTCAAAATGGGAGGGCCAAATGAGCAGTTCTTC.

In this sample, this clonotype turned up many times. The rearrangement joins TRBV11-2 to TRBJ2-7, with TRBD1 matching over 10 bases. Germline V gene data show CDR1 as SGHAT and CDR2 as FQNNGV. Trimming cost V 4 bases and J 3 bases; bases outside gene matches: 3. This CDR3 spans 14 amino acids. CDR3 in amino acids: CASSSGQGNYEQYF. Written as DNA, the CDR3 is TGTGCCAGCAGCTCGGGACAGGGGAACTACGAGCAGTACTTC.

The V gene is TRBV7-9, the J gene TRBJ2-2; TRBD1 agrees at 8 bases. The CDR3 is made up of 14 amino acids. J gave up 4 bases and V 3 bases, and 1 base lay outside the gene matches. In germline, CDR1 is SEHNR, CDR2 FQNEAQ (reference sequence). The CDR3 protein is CASSFGQGTGELFF. CDR3 DNA sequence: TGTGCCAGCAGCTTTGGACAGGGCACCGGGGAGCTGTTTTTT.

This clonotype appeared many times. Here the CDR3 reads CASSTLQGSKNIQYF. DNA of the CDR3: TGTGCCAGCAGCACACTCCAGGGATCCAAAAACATTCAGTACTTC. V is TRBV13 and J is TRBJ2-4; a possible D gene is TRBD1 (5 bases). This CDR3 is built from 15 residues. Germline values: CDR1 PRHDT, CDR2 FYEKMQ (reference sequence). V lost 5 bases to trimming and J lost 2 bases, with 13 bases between them.

The genes are TRBV6-5 and TRBJ2-1; D gene unclear. The CDR3 contains 11 residues. Germline CDR1 MNHEY, CDR2 SVGAGI. V was trimmed by 2 bases and J by 9 bases, leaving 5 bases between them. CDR3 DNA: TGTGCCAGCAGTTACCCGGGTGAGCAGTTCTTC. This gives the protein CASSYPGEQFF.

This clonotype showed up just a few times. The conserved phenylalanine or tryptophan normally closing the CDR3 is absent here, so this likely arose from a read error. The J gene is TRBJ2-3, the V gene TRBV29-1; 9 bases line up with TRBD2. Unmatched junction bases numbered 12, after V lost 6 bases and J lost 5 bases. This CDR3 spans 15 amino acids. Germline V lookup: CDR1 SQVTM, CDR2 ANQGSEA. Here the CDR3 reads CSVVTSGIKGDTQYL. The CDR3 nucleotides are TGCAGCGTGGTGACTAGCGGAATCAAAGGAGATACGCAGTATCTT.

V usage is TRBV7-8 and J usage is TRBJ2-1; 10 bases align to TRBD2. After removal of 6 bases from V and 5 bases from J, the junction contained 4 bases not matched to a gene. The CDR3 has 14 amino acids. Germline V CDR1 and CDR2: SGHVS, FQNEAQ. CDR3 in DNA: TGTGCCAGCAGACCCGGGACTAGCGACAATGAGCAGTTCTTC. The encoded protein is CASRPGTSDNEQFF.

Only a few counts were recorded for this clonotype. V is TRBV6-2 or TRBV6-3 and J is TRBJ1-2, with TRBD1 identical over 7 bases. The junction had 3 bases not matched to a gene; V was cut back by 6 bases and J by 2 bases. There are 13 residues in the CDR3. CDR1 and CDR2 from the germline V gene are MNHEY and SVGEGT. The CDR3 nucleotides are TGTGCCAGCAGAAGGGACAGCAACTATGGCTACACCTTC. Its protein is CASRRDSNYGYTF.

The count of this clonotype is one. The junction does not match germline at one end; this may be a read error. The chain employs TRBV29-1 and TRBJ2-7; 9 bases map to TRBD1. Germline values: CDR1 SQVTM, CDR2 ANQGSEA. This CDR3 is 12 amino acids long. CDR3 protein: CSGGQGGYEEYF. CDR3 DNA: TGCAGCGGGGGACAGGGTGGTTACGAGGAGTACTTC.

In its sample, this clonotype was seen many times. This sequence joins TRBV11-2 and TRBJ2-1; a weak D match, TRBD1 (5 bases). This CDR3 spans 13 amino acids. Germline values: CDR1 SGHAT, CDR2 FQNNGV. Trimming removed 5 bases from V and 2 bases from J, with 7 bases in between. The chain's CDR3 is CASSKTAYNEQFF. The CDR3 DNA follows: TGTGCCAGCAGCAAGACAGCCTACAATGAGCAGTTCTTC.

The sample holds a few counts of this clonotype. The chain carries TRBV28 and TRBJ1-4; no firm D call. With 3 bases removed from V and 3 bases from J, the gap between germline ends came to 5 bases. In germline, CDR1 is MDHEN, CDR2 SYDVKM. The CDR3 has 13 residues. The CDR3 here is CASSFLANEKLFF. In DNA, the CDR3 is TGTGCCAGCAGTTTTTTGGCTAATGAAAAACTGTTTTTT.

As concerns this clonotype: Germline is not matched at one junction end, which may reflect a read error. This sequence joins TRBV11-2 and TRBJ2-5; D tentatively reads TRBD1 or TRBD2 (8 bases each). The germline V gene encodes CDR1 SGHAT and CDR2 FQNNGV. The CDR3 length is 15 residues. The CDR3 DNA follows: TGTACCAGCAGCTTAGCGGGACAGGCCCAAGAGACCCAGTACTTT. It translates to CTSSLAGQAQETQYF.

In the case of this clonotype: Likely a read error: the CDR3 ends without its conserved phenylalanine or tryptophan. In nucleotides, the CDR3 is TGTGCCAGCACACGCCCGGGGGTTCCTTGGAATGAGCAGTTCTAC. Residues: CASTRPGVPWNEQFY. The chain couples TRBV11-2 to TRBJ2-1; possible D gene TRBD2, 6 bases. The V and J ends lost 7 bases and 7 bases respectively, with 20 bases between them. Germline CDR1 is SGHAT and CDR2 is FQNNGV. The length of the CDR3 is 15 residues.

Comments on this clonotype: Mismatch with germline at one junction end may stem from a read error. V is TRBV10-3 and J is TRBJ2-1; D ambiguous. The germline gives CDR1 ENHRY, CDR2 SYGVKD. The CDR3 extends over 14 amino acids. The CDR3 coding sequence is TGTGCCATCACTGAGCCTAGGGCGGCCGATGAGCAGTTCTTC. This sequence encodes CAITEPRAADEQFF.